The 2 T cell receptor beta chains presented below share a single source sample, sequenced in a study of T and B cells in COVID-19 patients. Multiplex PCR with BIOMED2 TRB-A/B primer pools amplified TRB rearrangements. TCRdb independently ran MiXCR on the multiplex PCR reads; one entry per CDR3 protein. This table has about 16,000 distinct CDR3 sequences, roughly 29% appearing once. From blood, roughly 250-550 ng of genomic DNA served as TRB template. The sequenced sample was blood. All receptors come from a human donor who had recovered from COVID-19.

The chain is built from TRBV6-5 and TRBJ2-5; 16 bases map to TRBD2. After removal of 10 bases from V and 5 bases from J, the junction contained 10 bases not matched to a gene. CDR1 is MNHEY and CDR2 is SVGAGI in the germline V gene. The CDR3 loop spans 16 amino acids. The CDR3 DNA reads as TGTGCCACCAGCCCCGGGACTAGCGGGAGGGGTGAGACCCAGTACTTC. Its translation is CATSPGTSGRGETQYF.

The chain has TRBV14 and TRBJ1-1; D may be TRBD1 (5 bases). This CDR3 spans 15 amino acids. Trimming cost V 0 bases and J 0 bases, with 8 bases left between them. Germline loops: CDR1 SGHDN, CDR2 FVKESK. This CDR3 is CASSQDEDMNTEAFF. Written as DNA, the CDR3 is TGTGCCAGCAGCCAAGATGAGGACATGAACACTGAAGCTTTCTTT.